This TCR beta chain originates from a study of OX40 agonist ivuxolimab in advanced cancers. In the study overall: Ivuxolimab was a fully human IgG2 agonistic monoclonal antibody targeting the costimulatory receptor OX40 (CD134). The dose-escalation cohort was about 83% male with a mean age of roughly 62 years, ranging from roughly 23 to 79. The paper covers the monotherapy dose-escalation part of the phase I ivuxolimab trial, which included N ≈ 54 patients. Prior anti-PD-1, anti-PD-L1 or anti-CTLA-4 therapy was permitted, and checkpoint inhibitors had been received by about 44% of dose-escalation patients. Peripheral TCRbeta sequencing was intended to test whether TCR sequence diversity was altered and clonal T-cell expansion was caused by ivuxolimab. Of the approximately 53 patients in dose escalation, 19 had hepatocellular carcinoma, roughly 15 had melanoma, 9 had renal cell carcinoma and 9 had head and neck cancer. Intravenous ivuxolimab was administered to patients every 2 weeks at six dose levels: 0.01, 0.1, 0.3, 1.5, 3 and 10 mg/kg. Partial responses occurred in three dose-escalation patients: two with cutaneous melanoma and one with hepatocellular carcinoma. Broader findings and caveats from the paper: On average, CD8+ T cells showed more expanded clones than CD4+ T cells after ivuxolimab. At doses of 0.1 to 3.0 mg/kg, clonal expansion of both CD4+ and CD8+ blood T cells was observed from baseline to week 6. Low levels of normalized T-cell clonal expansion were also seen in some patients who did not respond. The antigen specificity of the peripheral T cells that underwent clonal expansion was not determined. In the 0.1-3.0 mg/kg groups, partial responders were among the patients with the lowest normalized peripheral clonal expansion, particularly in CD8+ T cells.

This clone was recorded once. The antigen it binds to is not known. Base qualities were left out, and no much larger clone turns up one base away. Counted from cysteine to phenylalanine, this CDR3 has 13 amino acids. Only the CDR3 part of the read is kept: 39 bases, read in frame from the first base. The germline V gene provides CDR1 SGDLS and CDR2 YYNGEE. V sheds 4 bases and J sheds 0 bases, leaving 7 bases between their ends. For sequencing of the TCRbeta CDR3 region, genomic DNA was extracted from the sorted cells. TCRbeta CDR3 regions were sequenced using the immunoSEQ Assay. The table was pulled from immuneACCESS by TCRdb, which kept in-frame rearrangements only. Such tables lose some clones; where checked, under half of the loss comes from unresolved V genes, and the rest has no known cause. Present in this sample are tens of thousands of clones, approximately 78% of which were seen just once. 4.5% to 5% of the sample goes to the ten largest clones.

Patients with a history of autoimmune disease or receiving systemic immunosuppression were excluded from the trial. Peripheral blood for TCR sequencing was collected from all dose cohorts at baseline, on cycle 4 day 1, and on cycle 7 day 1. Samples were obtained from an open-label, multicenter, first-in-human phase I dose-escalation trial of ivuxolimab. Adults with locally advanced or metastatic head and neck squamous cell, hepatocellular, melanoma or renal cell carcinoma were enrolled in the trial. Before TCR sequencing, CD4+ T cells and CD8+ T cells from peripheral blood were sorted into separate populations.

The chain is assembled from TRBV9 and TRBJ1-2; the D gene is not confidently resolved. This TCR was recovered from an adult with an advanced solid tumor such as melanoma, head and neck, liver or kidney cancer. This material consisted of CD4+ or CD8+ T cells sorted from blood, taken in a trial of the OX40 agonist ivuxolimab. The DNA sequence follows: TGTGCCAGCAGCATCGACACTAACTATGGCTACACCTTC. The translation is CASSIDTNYGYTF.